This T cell receptor beta chain originates from a study of shared clonotypes between healthy human individuals. This CDR3 contains 16 residues. Germline CDR1 MGHRA, CDR2 YSYEKL. Trimming cost V 1 base and J 5 bases; bases outside gene matches: 10. The input for sorted-subset replicate PCRs was approximately 200 ng DNA, about 29,000 T cell genomes. Data came from immunoSEQ multiplex PCR; TCRdb stores just in-frame clones and leaves some out. The table lists approximately 1,500,000 clones, 95% to 99% of them singletons, with about 0.42% in the top ten. To note about this clone: Its specificity is unknown.

Study-level findings and limits: In the sorted subsets, rarefaction showed sequencing was incomplete despite large depth. How much donors shared clonotypes was expected to be affected by sequencing depth. Investigators collected only blood, and repertoires in tissues likely differ.

Sequencing input: naive CD4+ T cells sorted from blood. Subset in this sample: CD45RA+ positively selected. This TCR came from a man aged 30-40 years in good health. J is TRBJ2-5 and V is TRBV4-1, with 7 bases that match TRBD2. This chain's CDR3 is CASSQVPQRDRETQYF. As DNA, the CDR3 is TGCGCCAGCAGCCAAGTACCCCAGCGGGACCGGGAGACCCAGTACTTC.